This T cell receptor beta chain derives from a study of blood T cell repertoires in COVID-19. Study details: T cells, B-cell-depleted T cells, or PBMCs provided the cDNA or gDNA that served as material.

Original handling: By means of reference gene primer amplification, nucleated cell counts were estimated. Method: immunoSEQ multiplex PCR; TCRdb's copy keeps in-frame clones and lacks some. The V and J calls and clone size are taken from that table; D and trimming were inferred from the DNA. The table records approximately 60,000 clones, roughly three quarters of them present only once. V lost 6 bases, J lost 6 bases, and 3 bases stayed unmatched. In germline, CDR1 is MNHEY, CDR2 SVGAGI. The CDR3 length is 12 residues. This receptor was identified in a woman aged 80 or over with active or convalescent COVID-19. The sequencing input was peripheral blood. The chain joins TRBV6-5 to TRBJ2-3; 7 positions agree with TRBD2. The chain's CDR3 is CASSRDYDTQYF. CDR3 DNA: TGTGCCAGCAGCCGGGACTATGATACGCAGTATTTT.